This entry lists 23 T cell receptor beta chains sequenced from one sample in a study of cytomegalovirus exposure and HLA in healthy donors. The PCR contained 60 Vbeta and 13 Jbeta primers. Produced via immunoSEQ multiplex PCR; TCRdb's table is partial and in-frame only. This sample has approximately 54,000 clones; less than 85% occur once, and the top ten carry 3% to 3.5%. The specimen sequenced was PBMCs. The receptors were gathered from a young woman in good health and CMV-seronegative.

V is TRBV7-8 and J is TRBJ2-1; 8 bases match TRBD1. Germline V gene sequence: CDR1 SGHVS, CDR2 FQNEAQ. The CDR3 runs 14 residues. Germline trimming cut 1 base from V and 6 bases from J; bases unmatched to any gene: 2. The CDR3 nucleotides read TGTGCCAGCAGCTTAGGGGACAGGACCAATGAGCAGTTCTTC. Amino acid sequence: CASSLGDRTNEQFF.

The chain combines TRBV11-1 with TRBJ2-1; the D is unclear. Trimming left V 2 bases short and J 8 bases short, with 4 bases between. Germline-derived CDR1 and CDR2 are SGHAT and FQDESV (reference sequence). The CDR3 runs to 11 residues. The CDR3 bases are TGTGCCAGCAGCTTAAGCCATGAGCAGTTCTTC. This translates into CASSLSHEQFF.

The chain carries TRBV11-3 and TRBJ2-6; D is unresolved. Trimming shortened V by 7 bases and J by 0 bases, and 4 bases separated the two germline ends. The CDR3 length is 13 residues. Germline-derived CDR1 and CDR2 are SGHNT and YENEEA. In DNA form, the CDR3 reads TGTGCCAGCAAGAGCTCTGGGGCCAACGTCCTGACTTTC. Protein sequence: CASKSSGANVLTF. The full variable domain, completed using reference TRBV11-3 and TRBJ2-6, is EAGVVQSPRYKIIEKKQPVAFWCNPISGHNTLYWYLQNLGQGPELLIRYENEEAVDDSQLPKDRFSAERLKGVDSTLKIQPAELGDSAVYLCASKSSGANVLTFGAGSRLTVL.

The J gene is TRBJ2-5, the V gene TRBV6-1; TRBD1 aligns across 8 bases. V lost 3 bases, J lost 5 bases, and 5 bases stayed unmatched. Germline lookup yields CDR1 MNHNS and CDR2 SASEGT. This CDR3 is 14 amino acids long. The DNA of the CDR3 is TGTGCCAGCAGTGAGGACGACAGGGGCGAGACCCAGTACTTC. The encoded protein is CASSEDDRGETQYF.

Concerning this clone: A junction end diverges from the germline sequence, so it may reflect a read error. This rearrangement joins TRBV25-1 to TRBJ2-6, with a possible D match to TRBD1 (5 bases). The CDR3 totals 14 residues. Germline CDR1 MGHDK, CDR2 SYGVNS. In DNA, the CDR3 is TGTGCCAGCAGTGCTAATTCTGGGGCCAACGGCCTGACTTTC. As protein: CASSANSGANGLTF.

A remark on this clone: The junction departs from the called germline gene at one end, perhaps through a read error. This sequence joins TRBV13 and TRBJ2-4, with a tentative D call TRBD2 (5 bases). CDR1 is PRHDT and CDR2 is FYEKMQ in the germline V gene (reference sequence). The CDR3 extends over 15 amino acids. CDR3 amino acids: CASSLRGLAKNSQYF. As DNA, the CDR3 is TGTGCCAGCAGCCTACGCGGGCTAGCCAAAAACAGTCAGTACTTC. The complete variable domain, with remaining parts taken from reference TRBV13 and TRBJ2-4, reads AAGVIQSPRHLIKEKRETATLKCYPIPRHDTVYWYQQGPGQDPQFLISFYEKMQSDKGSIPDRFSAQQFSDYHSELNMSSLELGDSALYFCASSLRGLAKNSQYFGAGTRLSVL.

The J gene is TRBJ2-1, the V gene TRBV4-1; 9 bases line up with TRBD2. V trimming: 3 bases; J trimming: 8 bases; junction bases outside the gene matches: 11. The CDR3 runs 16 residues. Germline assignment: CDR1 MGHRA and CDR2 YSYEKL. This chain's CDR3 is CASSQSPGLAIYEQFF. DNA for the CDR3: TGCGCCAGCAGCCAGAGCCCGGGACTAGCTATCTATGAGCAGTTCTTC.

The V gene is TRBV14, the J gene TRBJ1-4, with a weak D call TRBD1 (5 bases). The V end was cut by 3 bases, the J end by 3 bases, with 14 bases between. Germline assignment: CDR1 SGHDN and CDR2 FVKESK. The CDR3 has 16 residues. CDR3 region: CASSQSWPGANEKLFF. Here the CDR3 DNA reads TGTGCCAGCAGCCAGAGTTGGCCGGGGGCTAATGAAAAACTGTTTTTT.

The chain joins TRBV6-1 to TRBJ1-2, with 7 positions matching TRBD1. With 5 bases clipped from V and 1 base from J, the junction kept 7 bases outside the gene matches. The CDR3 runs 15 residues. Germline V lookup: CDR1 MNHNS, CDR2 SASEGT. CDR3 bases: TGTGCCAGCAGTTCCCTGACAGGGAATAACTATGGCTACACCTTC. This sequence encodes CASSSLTGNNYGYTF.

The chain recombines TRBV28 with TRBJ1-4; no reliable D call. V was clipped by 6 bases and J by 8 bases, with 10 bases between them. The length of the CDR3 is 12 residues. Germline V gene sequence: CDR1 MDHEN, CDR2 SYDVKM. The CDR3 sequence is CASSPEWEKLFF. DNA for the CDR3: TGTGCCAGCAGCCCCGAGTGGGAAAAACTGTTTTTT.

The sample holds a few counts of this clone. J is TRBJ1-6 and V is TRBV9; 7 bases map to TRBD1. The germline V gene has CDR1 SGDLS and CDR2 YYNGEE. This CDR3 is 13 amino acids long. J lost 7 bases, V lost 2 bases, and 0 bases had no gene match. Here the CDR3 reads CASSVTGNSPLHF. For the CDR3, the DNA is TGTGCCAGCAGCGTGACAGGGAATTCACCCCTCCACTTT.

V is TRBV19 and J is TRBJ2-7; TRBD1 matches at 7 bases. This CDR3 contains 14 residues. Germline loops: CDR1 LNHDA, CDR2 SQIVND (reference sequence). Trimming at V came to 5 bases and at J to 4 bases, leaving 8 bases not matched to a gene. The CDR3 region is CASSVGTDLYEQYF. The CDR3 nucleotides are TGTGCCAGTAGTGTGGGGACAGATCTATACGAGCAGTACTTC. The whole variable domain, remainder taken from reference TRBV19 and TRBJ2-7, is DGGITQSPKYLFRKEGQNVTLSCEQNLNHDAMYWYRQDPGQGLRLIYYSQIVNDFQKGDIAEGYSVSREKKESFPLTVTSAQKNPTAFYLCASSVGTDLYEQYFGPGTRLTVT.

This clone was counted a single time. The rearrangement joins TRBV20-1 to TRBJ2-3, with D possibly TRBD1 on 5 matching bases. Germline lookup yields CDR1 DFQATT and CDR2 SNEGSKA (reference sequence). Trimming removed 3 bases at V and 7 bases at J, with 8 bases between. The CDR3 is 11 amino acids. DNA of the CDR3: TGCAGTGCTAGGGGGCCTAATACGCAGTATTTT. Encoded protein: CSARGPNTQYF.

A remark on this clone: Its ends do not fully match the called genes, so a read error is possible. Other DNA variants within this sample encode the same CDR3. J is TRBJ2-2 and V is TRBV6-1; 12 positions agree with TRBD1. CDR1 is MNHNS, CDR2 SASEGT, per germline. This CDR3 comprises 17 residues. DNA for the CDR3: TGCGCCAGCAGTGAATATGGGACAGGGGGCTACACCGGGGAGCTGTTTTTT. This translates into CASSEYGTGGYTGELFF.

This chain joins TRBV27 and TRBJ1-2; the match to TRBD1 covers 7 bases. CDR1 and CDR2 (germline): MNHEY, SMNVEV (reference sequence). Trimming removed 5 bases from V and 4 bases from J; junction bases left unmatched: 7. The CDR3 loop spans 14 amino acids. CDR3 DNA sequence: TGTGCCAGCAGTACGCGACAGGGTCCCTATGGCTACACCTTC. Residues: CASSTRQGPYGYTF.

As to this clone: One end of the junction varies from germline; a read error may be responsible. This chain joins TRBV5-6 and TRBJ2-6; possibly TRBD2 for D (6 bases). Germline-derived CDR1 and CDR2 are SGHDT and YYEEEE. The CDR3 spans 16 residues. This CDR3 is CASSLEGGAGANGLTF. As DNA, the CDR3 is TGTGCCAGCAGCTTGGAAGGAGGGGCTGGGGCCAACGGCCTGACTTTC. Supplemented by reference TRBV5-6 and TRBJ2-6, the full variable domain reads DAGVTQSPTHLIKTRGQQVTLRCSPKSGHDTVSWYQQALGQGPQFIFQYYEEEERQRGNFPDRFSGHQFPNYSSELNVNALLLGDSALYLCASSLEGGAGANGLTFGAGSRLTVL.

The chain joins TRBV7-6 to TRBJ1-3; 9 nucleotides agree with TRBD1. The CDR3 runs to 15 residues. J was trimmed by 2 bases and V by 5 bases; bases with no gene match: 4. Germline V lookup: CDR1 SGHVS, CDR2 FNYEAQ. The DNA of the CDR3 is TGTGCCAGCAGCCTCCGGGACAGGGCTGGAAACACCATATATTTT. It translates to CASSLRDRAGNTIYF.

This sequence joins TRBV6-1 and TRBJ1-6, with 10 bases fitting TRBD1. The V gene end was trimmed by 4 bases and the J gene end by 9 bases; junction bases not matched to a gene: 6. In germline, CDR1 is MNHNS, CDR2 SASEGT. This CDR3 is 15 amino acids long. Here the CDR3 reads CASSGRTGGGSPLHF. Here the CDR3 DNA reads TGTGCCAGCAGTGGAAGGACAGGGGGTGGTTCACCCCTCCACTTT.

The rearrangement uses TRBV27 and TRBJ1-1; TRBD1 is a possible D gene (6 bases). V lost 0 bases and J 0 bases, leaving 8 bases between the germline ends. CDR3 length: 15 amino acids. Germline CDR1 reads MNHEY; CDR2 reads SMNVEV (reference sequence). CDR3 nucleotides: TGTGCCAGCAGTTTATCGGGACATCTGAACACTGAAGCTTTCTTT. Its translation: CASSLSGHLNTEAFF.

The chain is built from TRBV18 and TRBJ2-5; 11 bases align to TRBD2. This CDR3 contains 16 residues. Germline-derived CDR1 and CDR2 are KGHSH and LQKENI. Losses at the gene ends were 2 bases for V and 3 bases for J; bases not matched to a gene: 5. CDR3 protein: CASSPFSLAGEETQYF. The DNA for the CDR3 is TGTGCCAGCTCACCATTTTCACTAGCGGGAGAAGAGACCCAGTACTTC.

The rearrangement uses TRBV5-1 and TRBJ2-5; the D gene is possibly TRBD2 (5 bases). Germline V gives CDR1 SGHRS, CDR2 YFSETQ. There are 16 residues in the CDR3. Trimming stripped 0 bases from V and 5 bases from J, with 17 bases between. As DNA, the CDR3 is TGCGCCAGCAGCTTGGCCATAGGCAGGTCGGGGGAGACCCAGTACTTC. Translating it yields CASSLAIGRSGETQYF.

The chain couples TRBV7-9 to TRBJ2-3; 9 bases fit TRBD1. CDR1 is SEHNR and CDR2 is FQNEAQ in the germline V gene (reference sequence). This CDR3 is 14 amino acids long. V trimming: 4 bases; J trimming: 7 bases; junction bases outside the gene matches: 6. CDR3 DNA: TGTGCCAGCAGCTCGGGACAGGGATCGTATACGCAGTATTTT. Its translation is CASSSGQGSYTQYF.

The chain combines TRBV11-3 with TRBJ1-1; D is possibly TRBD1 (5 bases). The CDR3 has 15 residues. Germline CDR1 and CDR2: SGHNT and YENEEA. V lost 3 bases and J lost 1, with 12 bases in between. This CDR3 is CASSFAGQSNTEAFF. CDR3 DNA sequence: TGTGCCAGCAGCTTCGCGGGGCAGTCGAACACTGAAGCTTTCTTT.